This T cell receptor beta chain originates from a study of cytomegalovirus exposure and HLA in healthy donors. Primers: 60 Vbeta forward and 13 Jbeta reverse. Sequencing was performed with immunoSEQ multiplex PCR; in TCRdb, only in-frame clones are kept and a portion is missing. The sample records fewer than 150,000 clones, approximately 89% being singletons. This clone was detected once. The CDR3 contains 17 residues. Germline CDR1 is MRHNA and CDR2 is SNTAGT. Trimming left V 6 bases short and J 0 bases short, with 18 bases between. The sequenced sample consisted of PBMCs. The chain joins TRBV6-4 to TRBJ2-1, with D possibly being TRBD1 (5 bases). The clonotype originates from a woman in her thirties in good health and CMV-seropositive. DNA for the CDR3: TGTGCCAGCAGCCGTTGGGGCAGACCTAGCTCCTACAATGAGCAGTTCTTC. Translating it yields CASSRWGRPSSYNEQFF.